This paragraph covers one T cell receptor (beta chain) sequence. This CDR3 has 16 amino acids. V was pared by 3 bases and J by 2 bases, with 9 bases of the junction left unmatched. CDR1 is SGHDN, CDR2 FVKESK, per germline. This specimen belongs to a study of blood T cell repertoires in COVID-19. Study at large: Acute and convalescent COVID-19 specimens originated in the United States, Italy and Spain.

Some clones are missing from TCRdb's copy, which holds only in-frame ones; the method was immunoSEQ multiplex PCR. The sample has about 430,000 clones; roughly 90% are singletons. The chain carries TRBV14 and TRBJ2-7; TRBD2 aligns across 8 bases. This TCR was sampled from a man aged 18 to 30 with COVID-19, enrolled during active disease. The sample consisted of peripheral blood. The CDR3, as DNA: TGTGCCAGCAGCCACGGAAATAGCGGGATCGCCTACGAGCAGTACTTC. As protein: CASSHGNSGIAYEQYF. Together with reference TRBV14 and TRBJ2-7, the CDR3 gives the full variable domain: EAGVTQFPSHSVIEKGQTVTLRCDPISGHDNLYWYRRVMGKEIKFLLHFVKESKQDESGMPNNRFLAERTGGTYSTLKVQPAELEDSGVYFCASSHGNSGIAYEQYFGPGTRLTVT.